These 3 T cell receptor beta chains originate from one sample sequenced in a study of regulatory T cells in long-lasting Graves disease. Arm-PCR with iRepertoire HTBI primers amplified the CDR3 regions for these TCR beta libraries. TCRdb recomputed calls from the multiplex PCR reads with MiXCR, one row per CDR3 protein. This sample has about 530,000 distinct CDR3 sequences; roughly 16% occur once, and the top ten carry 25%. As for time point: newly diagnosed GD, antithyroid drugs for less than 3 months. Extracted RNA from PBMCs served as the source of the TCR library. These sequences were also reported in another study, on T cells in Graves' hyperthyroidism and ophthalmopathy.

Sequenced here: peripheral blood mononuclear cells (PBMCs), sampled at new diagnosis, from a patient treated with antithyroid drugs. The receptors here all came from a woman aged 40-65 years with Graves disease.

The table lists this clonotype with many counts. CDR3 sequence: CASSYSDPGIAEQFF. In nucleotides, the CDR3 is TGTGCCAGCAGTTACTCTGACCCGGGGATCGCTGAGCAGTTCTTC. The chain employs TRBV6-5 and TRBJ2-1; the D gene is possibly TRBD2 (5 bases). Germline V gene lookup returns CDR1 MNHEY and CDR2 SVGAGI. This CDR3 region has 15 residues. Trimming took off 0 bases at V and 9 bases at J, with 15 bases between the two ends.

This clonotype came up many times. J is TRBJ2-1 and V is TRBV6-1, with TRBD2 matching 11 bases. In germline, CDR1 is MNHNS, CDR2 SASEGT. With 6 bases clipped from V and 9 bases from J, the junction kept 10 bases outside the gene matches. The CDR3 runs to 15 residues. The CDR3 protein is CASSELAGGSSEQFF. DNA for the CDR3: TGTGCCAGCAGCGAGCTAGCGGGGGGTAGCTCTGAGCAGTTCTTC.

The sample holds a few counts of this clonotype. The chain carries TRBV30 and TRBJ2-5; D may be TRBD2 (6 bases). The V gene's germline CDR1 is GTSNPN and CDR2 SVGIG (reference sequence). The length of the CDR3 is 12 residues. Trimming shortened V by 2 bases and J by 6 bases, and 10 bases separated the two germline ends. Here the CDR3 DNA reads TGTGCCTGGAGTTTCGGGAGAAAGACCCAGTACTTC. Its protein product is CAWSFGRKTQYF.